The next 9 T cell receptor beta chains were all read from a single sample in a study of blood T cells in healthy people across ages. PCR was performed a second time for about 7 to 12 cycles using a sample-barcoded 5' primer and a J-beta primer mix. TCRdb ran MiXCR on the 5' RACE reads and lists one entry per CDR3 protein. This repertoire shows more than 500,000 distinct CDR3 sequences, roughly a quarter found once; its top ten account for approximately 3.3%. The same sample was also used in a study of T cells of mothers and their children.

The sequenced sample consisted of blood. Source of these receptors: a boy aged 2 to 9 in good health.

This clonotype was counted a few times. CDR3 in amino acids: CASSLDLASTDTQYF. In DNA form, the CDR3 reads TGTGCCAGCAGCTTAGACCTAGCGAGCACAGATACGCAGTATTTT. The chain carries TRBV13 and TRBJ2-3; D perhaps matches TRBD2 (6 bases). V gave up 1 base and J gave up 0 bases, with 8 bases separating them. The CDR3 totals 15 residues. CDR1 and CDR2 from the germline V gene are PRHDT and FYEKMQ (reference sequence).

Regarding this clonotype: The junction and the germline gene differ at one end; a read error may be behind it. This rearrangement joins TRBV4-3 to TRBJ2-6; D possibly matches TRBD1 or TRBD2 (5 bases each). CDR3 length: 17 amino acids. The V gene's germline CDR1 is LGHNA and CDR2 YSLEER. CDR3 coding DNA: TGCGCCTGCAGCCAAGATTGGGGGAGCTCTGGGGCCAACGTCCTGACTTTC. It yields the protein CACSQDWGSSGANVLTF.

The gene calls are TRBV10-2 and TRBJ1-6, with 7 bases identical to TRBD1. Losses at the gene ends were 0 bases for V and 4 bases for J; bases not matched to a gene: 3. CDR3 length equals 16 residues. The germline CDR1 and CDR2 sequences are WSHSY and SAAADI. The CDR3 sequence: CASSESGTVYNSPLHF. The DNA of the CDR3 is TGCGCCAGCAGTGAGTCTGGGACAGTTTATAATTCACCCCTCCACTTT.

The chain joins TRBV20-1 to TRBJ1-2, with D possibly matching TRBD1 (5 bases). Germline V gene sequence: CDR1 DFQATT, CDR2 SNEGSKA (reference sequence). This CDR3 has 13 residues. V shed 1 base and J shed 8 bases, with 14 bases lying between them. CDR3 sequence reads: CSARVAGTSGYTF. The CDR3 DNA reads TGCAGTGCTAGAGTGGCAGGGACGTCGGGCTACACCTTC.

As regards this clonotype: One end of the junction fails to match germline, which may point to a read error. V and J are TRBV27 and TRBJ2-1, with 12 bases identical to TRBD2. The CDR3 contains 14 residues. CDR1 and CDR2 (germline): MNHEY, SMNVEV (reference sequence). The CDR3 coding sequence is TGTGCCAGCAGTTTAATTCTAGCGGGGGGGGCGGTCGTCTTC. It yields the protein CASSLILAGGAVVF.

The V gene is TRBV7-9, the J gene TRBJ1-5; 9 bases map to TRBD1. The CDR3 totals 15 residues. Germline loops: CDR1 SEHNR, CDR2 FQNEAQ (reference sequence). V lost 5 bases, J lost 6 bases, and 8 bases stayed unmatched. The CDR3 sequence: CASSIGTGTFQPQHF. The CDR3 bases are TGTGCCAGCAGCATCGGGACAGGGACTTTTCAGCCCCAGCATTTT.

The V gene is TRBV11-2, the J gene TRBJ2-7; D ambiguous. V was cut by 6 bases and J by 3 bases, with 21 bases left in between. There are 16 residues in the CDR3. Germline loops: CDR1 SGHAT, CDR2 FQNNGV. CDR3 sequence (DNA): TGTGCCAGCAGTACACTGAAAGGCCCTCACTTCTACGAGCAGTACTTC. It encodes CASSTLKGPHFYEQYF.

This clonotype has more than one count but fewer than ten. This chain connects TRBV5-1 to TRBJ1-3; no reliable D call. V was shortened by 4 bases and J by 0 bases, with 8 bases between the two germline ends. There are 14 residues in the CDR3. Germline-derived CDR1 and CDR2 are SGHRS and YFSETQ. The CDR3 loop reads CASSEGPSGNTIYF. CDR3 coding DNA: TGCGCCAGCAGCGAAGGGCCCTCTGGAAACACCATATATTTT.

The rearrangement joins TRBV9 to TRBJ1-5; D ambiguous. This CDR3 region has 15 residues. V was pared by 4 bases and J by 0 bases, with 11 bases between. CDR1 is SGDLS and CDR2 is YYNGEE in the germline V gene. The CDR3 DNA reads TGTGCCAGCAGCCCACGCCCGGATAGCAATCAGCCCCAGCATTTT. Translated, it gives CASSPRPDSNQPQHF. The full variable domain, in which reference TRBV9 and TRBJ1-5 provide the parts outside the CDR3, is DSGVTQTPKHLITATGQRVTLRCSPRSGDLSVYWYQQSLDQGLQFLIQYYNGEERAKGNILERFSAQQFPDLHSELNLSSLELGDSALYFCASSPRPDSNQPQHFGDGTRLSIL.